A selection of T cell receptor beta chains follows, all from one sample in a study of shared clonotypes between healthy human individuals. Some clones are missing from TCRdb's copy, which holds only in-frame ones; the method was immunoSEQ multiplex PCR. The data show roughly 2,500,000 clones, approximately 93% seen once. Source material: naive CD4+ T cells from PBMCs. Receptor source: a man younger than 35 in good health. Some clones in this sample may be carry-over from other donors' samples. Each CDR3 is given with its conserved first and last residue. D genes are given only for firm matches. Clone size is not always given. Where it is, it says once, few, many or a class for expanded clones.

>.|.|TRBV29-1|12|TRBJ2-7
TGCACAGGTGCTGGCAGCTCCTACGAGCAGTACTTC
CTGAGSSYEQYF
>once|.|TRBV6-5|14|TRBJ2-1
TGTGCCAGCAGTAGCGGTCGCTCCTACAATGAGCAGTTCTTC
CASSSGRSYNEQFF
>.|.|TRBV18|16|TRBJ1-1
TGTGCCAGCTCACCACATGCCCCGGGAGACGGGGTGTTAGCTTTCTTT
CASSPHAPGDGVLAFF
>.|.|TRBV7-9|16|TRBJ1-2
TGTGCCAGCAGACCTTCGGCGGGGGCCTACAATCTCGGCTACACCTTC
CASRPSAGAYNLGYTF
>.|.|TRBV27|13|TRBJ2-7
TGTGCCAGGCTATTTGGGACCCCATACGAGCAGTACTTC
CARLFGTPYEQYF
>.|.|TRBV5-6|16|TRBJ2-2
TGTGCCAGCAGCTTGGCTAGACAATCGAACACCGGGGAGCTGTTTTTT
CASSLARQSNTGELFF
>.|.|TRBV5-4|14|TRBJ2-7
TGTGCCAGCAGCCACGGGCGCGCTACCTACGAGCAGTACTTC
CASSHGRATYEQYF
>.|TRBD2|TRBV28|13|TRBJ2-3
TGTGCCAGCAGTTCCCCGCCTAGCGGGATTTTGTATTTT
CASSSPPSGILYF
>.|.|TRBV7-2|15|TRBJ1-4
TGTGCCAGCAGCCGACGGAGGGCTAGAGATGAAAAACTGTTTTTT
CASSRRRARDEKLFF
>.|.|TRBV5-7|10|TRBJ1-6
TGTGCCAGCAGCTTCACACCCCTCCACTTT
CASSFTPLHF
>.|TRBD2|TRBV28|16|TRBJ2-1
TGTGCCAGCAGTTACCTAGGGACTAGCGGGAGTGATGAGCAGTTCTTC
CASSYLGTSGSDEQFF
>.|TRBD2|TRBV18|16|TRBJ2-1
TGTGCCAGCTCACCACCGAGACTAGCGGGAGATGATGAGCAGTTCTTC
CASSPPRLAGDDEQFF
>.|TRBD2|TRBV5-1|13|TRBJ2-1
TGCGCCAGCAGCCCGGGACTAGTCTTTGAGCAGTTCTTC
CASSPGLVFEQFF
>.|TRBD2|TRBV4-1|16|TRBJ2-1
TGCGCCAGCAGCCCAATGGGGACTAGACTCCAGGATGAGCAGTTCTTC
CASSPMGTRLQDEQFF
>.|.|TRBV7-3|14|TRBJ2-1
TGTGCCAGCAGCTTTTCTGTAGCGGATCATGAGCAGTTCTTC
CASSFSVADHEQFF
>.|TRBD1|TRBV28|14|TRBJ2-7
TGTGCCAGCAGTCCCCCGGACAGGGACCCCGAGCAGTACTTC
CASSPPDRDPEQYF
>.|TRBD1|TRBV11-1|15|TRBJ2-5
TGTGCCACAGACGCCCAGGGGGAAAACCAAGAGACCCAGTACTTC
CATDAQGENQETQYF
>once|TRBD1|TRBV19|13|TRBJ1-2
TGTGCCAGTAGGAAACAGGGGGCGGGTGGCTACACCTTC
CASRKQGAGGYTF
>once|TRBD1|TRBV2|15|TRBJ1-4
TGTGCCAGCAGGGACAGGGGGACAACTAATGAAAAACTGTTTTTT
CASRDRGTTNEKLFF
>.|TRBD1|TRBV6-5|15|TRBJ1-4
TGTGCCAGCAGAGGACAGGGGGCGGTGGATGAAAAACTGTTTTTT
CASRGQGAVDEKLFF
>.|TRBD1|TRBV19|14|TRBJ1-2
TGTGCCAGTAGTGCCGGGACAGGGGTTCATGGCTACACCTTC
CASSAGTGVHGYTF
>.|.|TRBV7-9|13|TRBJ2-1
TGTGCCAGCAGCCCATCCGTCCCCAATGAGCAGTTCTTC
CASSPSVPNEQFF
>.|.|TRBV7-8|14|TRBJ2-7
TGTGCCAGCAGCCCGAACCGGGTGCCCTACGAGCAGTACTTC
CASSPNRVPYEQYF
>.|.|TRBV28|11|TRBJ2-2
TGTGCCAGCAGTTTTCACCTAGCGCTGTTTTTT
CASSFHLALFF
>.|.|TRBV27|12|TRBJ1-5
TGTGCCAGCACCCAGGGCAATCAGCCCCAGCATTTT
CASTQGNQPQHF
>.|TRBD2|TRBV18|14|TRBJ2-1
TGTGCCAGCTCCGGGACTAGATCTTACAATGAGCAGTTCTTC
CASSGTRSYNEQFF
>.|.|TRBV15|13|TRBJ2-7
TGTGCCACCAGCAGAGCGACACAGGGCGGGCAGTACTTC
CATSRATQGGQYF
>.|.|TRBV4-1|13|TRBJ2-7
TGCGCCAGCAGCCAACCATTCGGCTACGAGCAGTACTTC
CASSQPFGYEQYF
>.|TRBD2|TRBV5-1|15|TRBJ2-3
TGCGCCAGCAGTCAGGGACTAGCGGGAGAAGATACGCAGTATTTT
CASSQGLAGEDTQYF
>.|.|TRBV23-1|15|TRBJ2-1
TGCGCCAGCAGTCCCCGGGACCGAGACTACAATGAGCAGTTCTTC
CASSPRDRDYNEQFF
>once|TRBD2|TRBV6-5|15|TRBJ2-1
TGTGCCAGCAGACTAACGGGGGGCTCCTACAATGAGCAGTTCTTC
CASRLTGGSYNEQFF
>.|TRBD2|TRBV2|16|TRBJ2-1
TGTGCCAGCACCAGCGGGAGGGCCTTAACGCTCAATGAGCAGTTCTTC
CASTSGRALTLNEQFF
>once|TRBD1|TRBV29-1|14|TRBJ1-2
TGCAGCGTTGGACGGACAGGGAGGGACTATGGCTACACCTTC
CSVGRTGRDYGYTF
>.|.|TRBV11-2|18|TRBJ1-5
TGTGCCAGCAGATACACAGGGAAGGGGTGGGAAATCGATCAGCCCCAGCATTTT
CASRYTGKGWEIDQPQHF
>.|.|TRBV19|14|TRBJ1-1
TGTGCCAGTAGTGCCAGCGTTCGAGACACTGAAGCTTTCTTT
CASSASVRDTEAFF
>.|TRBD1|TRBV9|14|TRBJ2-5
TGTGCCAGCAGCGCGATGGGACAGAAAGAGACCCAGTACTTC
CASSAMGQKETQYF
>few|TRBD1|TRBV5-6|15|TRBJ1-4
TGTGCCAGCAGCACGACAGGGTCAACTAATGAAAAACTGTTTTTT
CASSTTGSTNEKLFF
>.|.|TRBV27|15|TRBJ1-2
TGTGCCAGCACCCACGGCAGGCTCTTGAACTATGGCTACACCTTC
CASTHGRLLNYGYTF
>.|TRBD1|TRBV28|14|TRBJ2-3
TGTGCCAGCAGTCGGGACAGCAGCACAGATACGCAGTATTTT
CASSRDSSTDTQYF
>once|.|TRBV7-2|15|TRBJ2-1
TGTGCCAGCAGCCCCAGGGCGGCAGGGATGAATGAGCAGTTCTTC
CASSPRAAGMNEQFF
>.|.|TRBV6-5|14|TRBJ2-2
TGTGCCACCTCCCGAGGGGTGAACACCGGGGAGCTGTTTTTT
CATSRGVNTGELFF
>.|.|TRBV29-1|13|TRBJ2-1
TGCAGCGTTCGACCCTTAATGACCGATGAGCAGTTCTTC
CSVRPLMTDEQFF
>.|TRBD1|TRBV6-6|15|TRBJ2-3
TGTGCCAGCAGTTCCTCGGACAGGGTGACAGATACGCAGTATTTT
CASSSSDRVTDTQYF
>.|.|TRBV2|13|TRBJ1-2
TGTGCCACCTCGATCCACTCCAGGGGTGTCTACACCTTC
CATSIHSRGVYTF